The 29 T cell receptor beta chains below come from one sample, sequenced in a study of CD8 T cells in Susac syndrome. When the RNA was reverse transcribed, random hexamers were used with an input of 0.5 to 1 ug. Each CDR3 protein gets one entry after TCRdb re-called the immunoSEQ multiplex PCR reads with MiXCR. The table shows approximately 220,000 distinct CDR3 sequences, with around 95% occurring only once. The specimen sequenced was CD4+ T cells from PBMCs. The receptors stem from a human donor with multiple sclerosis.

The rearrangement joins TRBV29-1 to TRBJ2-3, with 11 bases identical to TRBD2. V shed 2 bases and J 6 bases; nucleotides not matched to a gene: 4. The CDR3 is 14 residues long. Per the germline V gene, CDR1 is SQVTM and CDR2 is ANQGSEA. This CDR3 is CSVELSGGADTQYF. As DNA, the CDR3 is TGCAGCGTTGAACTTAGCGGGGGGGCCGATACGCAGTATTTT.

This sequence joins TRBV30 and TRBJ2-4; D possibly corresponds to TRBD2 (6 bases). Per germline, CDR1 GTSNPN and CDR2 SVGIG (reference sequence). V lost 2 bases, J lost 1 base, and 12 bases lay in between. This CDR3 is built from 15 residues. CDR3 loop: CAWSPRGWAKNIQYF. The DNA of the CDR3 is TGTGCCTGGAGTCCCCGGGGGTGGGCCAAAAACATTCAGTACTTC.

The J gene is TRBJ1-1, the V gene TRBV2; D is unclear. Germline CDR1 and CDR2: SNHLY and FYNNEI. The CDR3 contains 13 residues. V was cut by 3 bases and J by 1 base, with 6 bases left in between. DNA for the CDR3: TGTGCCAGCAGTGAGGCGGGGAACACTGAAGCTTTCTTT. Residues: CASSEAGNTEAFF.

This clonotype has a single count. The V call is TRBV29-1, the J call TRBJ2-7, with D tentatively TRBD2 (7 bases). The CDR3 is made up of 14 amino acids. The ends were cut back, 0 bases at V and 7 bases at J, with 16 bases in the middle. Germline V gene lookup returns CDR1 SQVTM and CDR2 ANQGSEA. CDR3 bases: TGCAGCGTTGAAGATCCAAGGGGGGGATGGGAGCAGTACTTC. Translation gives CSVEDPRGGWEQYF.

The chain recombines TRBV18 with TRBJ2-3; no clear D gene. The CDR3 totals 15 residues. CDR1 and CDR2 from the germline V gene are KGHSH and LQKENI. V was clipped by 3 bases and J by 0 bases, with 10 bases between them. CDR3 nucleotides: TGTGCCAGCTCACCGGAAGGGCCTAGCACAGATACGCAGTATTTT. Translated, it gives CASSPEGPSTDTQYF.

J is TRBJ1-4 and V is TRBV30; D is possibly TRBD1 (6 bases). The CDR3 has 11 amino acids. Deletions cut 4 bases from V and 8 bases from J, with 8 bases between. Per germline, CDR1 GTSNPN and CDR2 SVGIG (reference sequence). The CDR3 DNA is TGTGCCTGGAAGGGGGAGGAAAAACTGTTTTTT. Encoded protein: CAWKGEEKLFF.

CDR3 region: CASSNRGLALGLAGRDAYEQYF. In nucleotides, the CDR3 is TGTGCCAGCAGTAACAGGGGCCTAGCCCTGGGACTAGCGGGGAGAGATGCCTACGAGCAGTACTTC. The chain links TRBV12-3 or TRBV12-4 to TRBJ2-7, with 13 bases aligning to TRBD2. The CDR3 spans 22 residues. The V segment lost 5 bases and the J segment 2 bases; nucleotides outside the gene matches: 24.

This chain's CDR3 is CASRTGTGGEETQYF. CDR3 nucleotides: TGTGCCAGCAGGACTGGGACAGGGGGGGAAGAGACCCAGTACTTC. This rearrangement joins TRBV7-9 to TRBJ2-5, with 11 bases matching TRBD1. The germline V gene encodes CDR1 SEHNR and CDR2 FQNEAQ (reference sequence). V was pared by 6 bases and J by 3 bases, with 6 bases of the junction left unmatched. The CDR3 is 15 residues long.

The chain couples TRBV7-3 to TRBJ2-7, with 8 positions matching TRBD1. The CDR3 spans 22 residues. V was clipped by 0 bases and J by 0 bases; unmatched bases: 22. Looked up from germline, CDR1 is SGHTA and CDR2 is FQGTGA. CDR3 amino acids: CASSLTFRIRTGPTYNSYEQYV. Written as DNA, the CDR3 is TGTGCCAGCAGCTTAACGTTCCGAATAAGGACAGGGCCCACCTACAACTCCTACGAGCAGTACGTC.

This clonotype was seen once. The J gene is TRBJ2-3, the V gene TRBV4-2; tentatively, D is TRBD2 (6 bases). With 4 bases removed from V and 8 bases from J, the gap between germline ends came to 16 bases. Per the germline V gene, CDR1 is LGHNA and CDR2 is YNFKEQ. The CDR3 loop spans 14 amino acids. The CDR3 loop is CASSPQTSSGTQYF. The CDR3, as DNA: TGTGCCAGCAGCCCTCAGACTAGTTCAGGTACGCAGTATTTT.

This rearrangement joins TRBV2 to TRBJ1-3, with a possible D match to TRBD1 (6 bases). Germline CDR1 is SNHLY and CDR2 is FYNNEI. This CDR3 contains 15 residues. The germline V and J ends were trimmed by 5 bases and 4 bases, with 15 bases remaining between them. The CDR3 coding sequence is TGTGCCAGCAGTTCCTTGGGGGGCGACGGAAACACCATATATTTT. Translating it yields CASSSLGGDGNTIYF.

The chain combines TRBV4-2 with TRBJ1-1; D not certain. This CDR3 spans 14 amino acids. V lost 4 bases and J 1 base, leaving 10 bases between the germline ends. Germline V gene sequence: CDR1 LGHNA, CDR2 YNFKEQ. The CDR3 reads CASSPGHRNTEAFF. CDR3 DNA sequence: TGTGCCAGCAGCCCCGGCCACCGGAACACTGAAGCTTTCTTT.

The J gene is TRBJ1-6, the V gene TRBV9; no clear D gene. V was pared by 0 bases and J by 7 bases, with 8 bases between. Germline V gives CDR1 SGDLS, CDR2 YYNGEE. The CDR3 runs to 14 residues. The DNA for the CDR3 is TGTGCCAGCAGCGTAGAGGCAGCAAATTCACCCCTCCACTTT. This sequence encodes CASSVEAANSPLHF. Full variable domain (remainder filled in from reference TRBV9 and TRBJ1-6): DSGVTQTPKHLITATGQRVTLRCSPRSGDLSVYWYQQSLDQGLQFLIQYYNGEERAKGNILERFSAQQFPDLHSELNLSSLELGDSALYFCASSVEAANSPLHFGNGTRLTVT.

Here the CDR3 reads CASSSGQGRYETQYF. CDR3 in DNA: TGTGCCAGCAGCTCGGGACAGGGTCGGTATGAGACCCAGTACTTC. The V and J genes are TRBV7-9 and TRBJ2-5; TRBD1 matches 9 bases. Looked up from germline, CDR1 is SEHNR and CDR2 is FQNEAQ (reference sequence). After removal of 4 bases from V and 5 bases from J, the junction contained 8 bases not matched to a gene. The CDR3 spans 15 residues.

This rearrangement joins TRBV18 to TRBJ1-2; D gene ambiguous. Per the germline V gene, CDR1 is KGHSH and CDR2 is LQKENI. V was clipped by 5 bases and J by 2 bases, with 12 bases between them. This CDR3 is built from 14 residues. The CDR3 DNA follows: TGTGCCAGCTCAGCGAGGCAGCTAAACTATGGCTACACCTTC. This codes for CASSARQLNYGYTF.

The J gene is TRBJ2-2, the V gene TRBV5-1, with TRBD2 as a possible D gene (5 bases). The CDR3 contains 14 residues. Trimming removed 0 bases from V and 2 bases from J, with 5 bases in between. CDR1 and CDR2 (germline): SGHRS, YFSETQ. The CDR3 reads CASSLASNTGELFF. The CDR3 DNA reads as TGCGCCAGCAGCTTGGCTAGCAACACCGGGGAGCTGTTTTTT.

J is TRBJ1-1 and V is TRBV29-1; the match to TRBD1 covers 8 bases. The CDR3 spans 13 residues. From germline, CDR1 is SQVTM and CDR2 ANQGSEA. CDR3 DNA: TGCCTCGCCGCGGACAGGGCGAACACTGAAGCTTTCTTT. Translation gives CLAADRANTEAFF.

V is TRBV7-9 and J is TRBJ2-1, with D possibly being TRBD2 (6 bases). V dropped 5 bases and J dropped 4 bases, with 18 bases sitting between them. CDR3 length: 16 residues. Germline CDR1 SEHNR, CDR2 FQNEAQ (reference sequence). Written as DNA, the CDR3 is TGTGCCAGCAGCCCGAGGGGCCGGGAGAGTTACAATGAGCAGTTCTTC. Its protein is CASSPRGRESYNEQFF.

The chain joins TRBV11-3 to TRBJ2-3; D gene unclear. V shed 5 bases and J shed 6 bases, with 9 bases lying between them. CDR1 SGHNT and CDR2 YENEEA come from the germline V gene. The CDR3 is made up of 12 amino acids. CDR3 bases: TGTGCCAGCAGCGCGACTCGCGATACGCAGTATTTT. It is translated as CASSATRDTQYF.

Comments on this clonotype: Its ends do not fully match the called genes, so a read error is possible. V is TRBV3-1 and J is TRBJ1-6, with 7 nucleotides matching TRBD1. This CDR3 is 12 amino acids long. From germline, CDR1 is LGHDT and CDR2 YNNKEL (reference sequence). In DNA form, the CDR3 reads TGTGCCAGCAGCCAAGGTGACAGGGTGGTGTACTTT. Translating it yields CASSQGDRVVYF.

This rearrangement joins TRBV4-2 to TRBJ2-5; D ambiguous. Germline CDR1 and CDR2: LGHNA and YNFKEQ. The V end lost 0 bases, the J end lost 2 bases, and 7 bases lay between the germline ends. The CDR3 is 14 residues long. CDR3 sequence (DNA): TGTGCCAGCAGCCAAGATTTGGGTCAAGAGACCCAGTACTTC. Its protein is CASSQDLGQETQYF.

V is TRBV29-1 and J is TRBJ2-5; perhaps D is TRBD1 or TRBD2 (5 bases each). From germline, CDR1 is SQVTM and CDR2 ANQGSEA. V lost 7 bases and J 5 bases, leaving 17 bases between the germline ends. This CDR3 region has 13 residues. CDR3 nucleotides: TGCAGCGAAGCACGGGGCCTGGGGGAGACCCAGTACTTC. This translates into CSEARGLGETQYF.

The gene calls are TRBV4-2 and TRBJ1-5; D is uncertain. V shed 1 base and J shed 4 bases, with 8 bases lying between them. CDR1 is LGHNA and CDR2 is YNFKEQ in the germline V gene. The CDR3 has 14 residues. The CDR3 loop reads CASSQVGGNQPQHF. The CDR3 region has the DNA TGTGCCAGCAGCCAAGTTGGTGGGAATCAGCCCCAGCATTTT.

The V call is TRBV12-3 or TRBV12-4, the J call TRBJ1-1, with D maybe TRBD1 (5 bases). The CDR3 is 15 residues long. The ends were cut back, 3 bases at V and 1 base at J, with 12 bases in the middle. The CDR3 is CASSFRGAGNTEAFF. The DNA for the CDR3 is TGTGCCAGCAGTTTCCGTGGGGCGGGGAACACTGAAGCTTTCTTT.

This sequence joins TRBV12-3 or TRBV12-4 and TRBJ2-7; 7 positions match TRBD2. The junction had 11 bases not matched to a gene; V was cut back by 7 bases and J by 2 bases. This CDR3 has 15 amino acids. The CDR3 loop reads CASTRGGGEPYEQYF. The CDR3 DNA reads TGTGCCAGCACTCGTGGGGGAGGGGAACCCTACGAGCAGTACTTC.

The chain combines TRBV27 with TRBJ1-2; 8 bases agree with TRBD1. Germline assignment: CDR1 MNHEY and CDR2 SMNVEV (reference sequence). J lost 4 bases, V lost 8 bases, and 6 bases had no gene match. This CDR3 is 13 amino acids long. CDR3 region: CASGRQGPYGYTF. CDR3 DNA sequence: TGTGCCAGCGGAAGACAGGGGCCCTATGGCTACACCTTC.

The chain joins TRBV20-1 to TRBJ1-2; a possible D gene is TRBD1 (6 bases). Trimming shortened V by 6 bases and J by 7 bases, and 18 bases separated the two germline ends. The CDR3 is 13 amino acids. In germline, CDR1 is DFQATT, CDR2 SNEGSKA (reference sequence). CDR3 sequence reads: CSAVQYREGGYTF. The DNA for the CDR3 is TGCAGTGCCGTACAATACAGGGAGGGTGGCTACACCTTC.

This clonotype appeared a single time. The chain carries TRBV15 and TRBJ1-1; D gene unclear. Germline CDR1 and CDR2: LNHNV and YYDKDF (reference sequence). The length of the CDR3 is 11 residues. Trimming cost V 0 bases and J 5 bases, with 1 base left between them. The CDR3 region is CATSRETEAFF. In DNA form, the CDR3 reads TGTGCCACCAGCAGAGAGACTGAAGCTTTCTTT.

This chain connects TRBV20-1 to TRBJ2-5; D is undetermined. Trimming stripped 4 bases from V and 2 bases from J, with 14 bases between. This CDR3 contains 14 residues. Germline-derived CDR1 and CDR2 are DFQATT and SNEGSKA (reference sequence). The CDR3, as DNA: TGCAGTGCTATTACTGACTTCCAACAAGAGACCCAGTACTTC. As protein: CSAITDFQQETQYF.